The clone carrying this T cell receptor beta chain has more than one count but fewer than ten. Its antigen is currently unknown. This sample stems from a study of CD8 T cells in ankylosing spondylitis. TCRdb recomputed calls from the 5' RACE reads with MiXCR, one row per CDR3 protein. The table includes just over 300,000 distinct CDR3 sequences, around 20% detected once. The CDR3 sequence is 14 residues long. Germline CDR1 and CDR2: DFQATT and SNEGSKA (reference sequence). V gave up 3 bases and J gave up 1 base, with 10 bases separating them. Notes on the study in general: In peripheral blood, disease-linked CD8+ clones occurred at relatively low frequencies. A motif in TCR beta, a set of under ten highly homologous variants, appeared characteristic of ankylosing spondylitis blood.

This TCR was sampled from a female donor with ankylosing spondylitis or in good health (not recorded which). Source material: blood, either unsorted or a sorted T cell fraction (not recorded which). The rearrangement joins TRBV20-1 to TRBJ2-1; possibly TRBD2 for D (6 bases). The CDR3 sequence is CSASGSGSYNEQFF. The CDR3 bases are TGCAGTGCTAGCGGGAGTGGGTCCTACAATGAGCAGTTCTTC.